The clone carrying this TCR beta chain was seen only a few times. The antigen is not known. Germline V gene lookup returns CDR1 MNHEY and CDR2 SMNVEV (reference sequence). The CDR3 consists of 14 residues. Deletions cut 4 bases from V and 6 bases from J, with 16 bases between. These data are taken from a study of glioma-infiltrating T cells. The study, taken as a whole, reports: Above-expected tissue-blood divergence occurred in all gliomas, most in low-grade ones. Very few CDR3 sequences were shared between tissue and blood.

Using RNA template, CDR3s of TCR alpha and beta were amplified with iRepertoire arm-PCR. For one-step reverse transcription and amplification, about 85-400 ng of tissue mRNA or PBMC total RNA was used. TCRdb used MiXCR to reprocess the multiplex PCR reads, holding one entry per CDR3 protein. The sample includes approximately 130,000 distinct CDR3 sequences, around a quarter of them seen just once. This receptor was identified in a human donor with low-grade glioma or glioblastoma, undergoing nonglioma brain surgery, or in good health (not recorded which). This chain links TRBV27 with TRBJ2-7, with D perhaps TRBD1 (6 bases). The sample taken for sequencing was glioma tissue, nonneoplastic brain tissue, or PBMCs (not recorded which). The CDR3 region has the DNA TGTGCCAGCAGTTCCTCCACAGGGTTGGGCGAGCAGTACGTC. This translates into CASSSSTGLGEQYV.